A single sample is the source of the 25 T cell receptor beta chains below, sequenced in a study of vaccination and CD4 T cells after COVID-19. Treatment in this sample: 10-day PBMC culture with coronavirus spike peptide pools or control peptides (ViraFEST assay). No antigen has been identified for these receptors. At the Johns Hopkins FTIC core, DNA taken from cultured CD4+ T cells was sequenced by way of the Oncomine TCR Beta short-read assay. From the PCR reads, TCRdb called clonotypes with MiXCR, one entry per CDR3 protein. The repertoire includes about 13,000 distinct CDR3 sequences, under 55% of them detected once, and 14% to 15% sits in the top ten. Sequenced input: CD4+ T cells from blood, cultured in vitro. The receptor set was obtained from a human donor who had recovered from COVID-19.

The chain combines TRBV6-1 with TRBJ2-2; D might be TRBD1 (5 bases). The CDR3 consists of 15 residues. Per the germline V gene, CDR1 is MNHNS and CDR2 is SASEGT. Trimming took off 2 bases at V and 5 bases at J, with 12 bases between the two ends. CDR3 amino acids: CASSESGLLTGELFF. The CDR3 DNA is TGTGCCAGCAGTGAATCAGGGCTCCTTACCGGGGAGCTGTTTTTT.

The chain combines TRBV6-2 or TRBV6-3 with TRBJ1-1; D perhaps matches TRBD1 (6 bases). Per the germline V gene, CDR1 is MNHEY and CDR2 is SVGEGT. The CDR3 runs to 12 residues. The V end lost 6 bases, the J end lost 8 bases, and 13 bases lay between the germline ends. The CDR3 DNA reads TGTGCCAGCAGGGGGGGGCAAGGGGAAGCTTTCTTT. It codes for CASRGGQGEAFF.

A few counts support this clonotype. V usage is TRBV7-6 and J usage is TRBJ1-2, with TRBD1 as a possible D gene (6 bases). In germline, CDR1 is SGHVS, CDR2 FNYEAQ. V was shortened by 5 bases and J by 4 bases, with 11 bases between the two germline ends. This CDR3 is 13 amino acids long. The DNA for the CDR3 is TGTGCCAGCAGCCTAGGACAGATCTATGGCTACACCTTC. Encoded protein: CASSLGQIYGYTF.

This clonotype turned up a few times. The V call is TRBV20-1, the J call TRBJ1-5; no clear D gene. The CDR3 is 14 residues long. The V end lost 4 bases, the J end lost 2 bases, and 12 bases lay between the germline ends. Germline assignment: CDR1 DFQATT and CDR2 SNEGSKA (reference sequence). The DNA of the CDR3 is TGCAGTGCTACCCTTCACCCGGGCAATCAGCCCCAGCATTTT. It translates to CSATLHPGNQPQHF.

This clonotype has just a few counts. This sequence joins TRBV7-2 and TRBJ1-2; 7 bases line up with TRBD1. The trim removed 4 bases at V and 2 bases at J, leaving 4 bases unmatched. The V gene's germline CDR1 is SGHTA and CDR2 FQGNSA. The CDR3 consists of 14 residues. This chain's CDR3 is CASSSDRYNYGYTF. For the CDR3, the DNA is TGTGCCAGCAGCTCGGACAGGTACAACTATGGCTACACCTTC.

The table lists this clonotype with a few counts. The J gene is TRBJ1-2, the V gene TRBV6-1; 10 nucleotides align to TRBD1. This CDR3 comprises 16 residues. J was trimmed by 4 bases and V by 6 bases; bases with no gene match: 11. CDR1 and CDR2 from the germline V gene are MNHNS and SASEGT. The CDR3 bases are TGTGCCAGCAGCCGACAGGGGGCTATCCCCGTCTATGGCTACACCTTC. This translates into CASSRQGAIPVYGYTF.

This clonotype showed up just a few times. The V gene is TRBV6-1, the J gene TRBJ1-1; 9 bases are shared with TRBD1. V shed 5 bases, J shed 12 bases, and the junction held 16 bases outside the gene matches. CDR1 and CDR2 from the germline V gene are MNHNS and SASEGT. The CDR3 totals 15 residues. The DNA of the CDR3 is TGTGCCAGCAGTAGGGCAAGGACAGGGGCCCTAGTAACTTTCTTT. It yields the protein CASSRARTGALVTFF.

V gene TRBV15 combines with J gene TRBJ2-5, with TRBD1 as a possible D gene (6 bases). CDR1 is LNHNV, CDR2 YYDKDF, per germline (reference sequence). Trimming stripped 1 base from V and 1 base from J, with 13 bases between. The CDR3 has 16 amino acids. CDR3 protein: CATSRGLGAIQETQYF. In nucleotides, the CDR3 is TGTGCCACCAGCAGAGGGTTGGGGGCCATCCAAGAGACCCAGTACTTC.

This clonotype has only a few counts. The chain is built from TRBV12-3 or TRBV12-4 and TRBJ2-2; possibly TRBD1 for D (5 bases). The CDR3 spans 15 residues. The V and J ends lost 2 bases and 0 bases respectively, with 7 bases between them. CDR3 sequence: CASSLRQPNTGELFF. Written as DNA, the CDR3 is TGTGCCAGCAGTTTACGACAGCCGAACACCGGGGAGCTGTTTTTT.

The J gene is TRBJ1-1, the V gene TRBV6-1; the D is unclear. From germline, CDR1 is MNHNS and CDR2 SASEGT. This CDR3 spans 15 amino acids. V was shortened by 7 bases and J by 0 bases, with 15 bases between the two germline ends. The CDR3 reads CASTPEWALNTEAFF. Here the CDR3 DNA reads TGTGCCAGCACCCCAGAATGGGCTCTGAACACTGAAGCTTTCTTT.

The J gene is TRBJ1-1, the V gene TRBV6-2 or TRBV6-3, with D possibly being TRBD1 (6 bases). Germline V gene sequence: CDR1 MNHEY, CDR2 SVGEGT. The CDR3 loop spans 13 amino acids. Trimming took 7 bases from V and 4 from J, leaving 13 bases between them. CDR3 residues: CASTAGAGTEAFF. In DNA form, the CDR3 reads TGTGCCAGCACCGCGGGGGCCGGCACTGAAGCTTTCTTT.

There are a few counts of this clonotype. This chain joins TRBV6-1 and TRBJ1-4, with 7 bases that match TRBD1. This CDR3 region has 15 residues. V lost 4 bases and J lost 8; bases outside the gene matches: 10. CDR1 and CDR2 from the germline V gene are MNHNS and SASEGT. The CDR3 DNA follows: TGTGCCAGCAGTGGGGGACAGTCTCAAGGCGAAAAACTGTTTTTT. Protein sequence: CASSGGQSQGEKLFF.

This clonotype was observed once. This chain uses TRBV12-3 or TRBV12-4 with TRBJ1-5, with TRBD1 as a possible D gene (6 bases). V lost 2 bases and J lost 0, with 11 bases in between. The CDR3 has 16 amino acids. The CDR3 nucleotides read TGTGCCAGCAGTTTAAGGCAGGGGATTAGCAATCAGCCCCAGCATTTT. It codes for CASSLRQGISNQPQHF.

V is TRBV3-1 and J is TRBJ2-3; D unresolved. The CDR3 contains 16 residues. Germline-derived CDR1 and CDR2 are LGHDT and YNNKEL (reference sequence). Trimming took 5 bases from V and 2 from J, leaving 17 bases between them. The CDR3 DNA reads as TGTGCCAGCAGCTCTCCAATCGACTGGAACACAGATACGCAGTATTTT. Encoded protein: CASSSPIDWNTDTQYF.

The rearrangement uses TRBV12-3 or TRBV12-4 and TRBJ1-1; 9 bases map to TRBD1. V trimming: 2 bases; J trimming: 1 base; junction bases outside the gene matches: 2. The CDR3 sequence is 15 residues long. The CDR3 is CASSLRTGANTEAFF. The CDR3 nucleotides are TGTGCCAGCAGTTTACGGACAGGGGCGAACACTGAAGCTTTCTTT.

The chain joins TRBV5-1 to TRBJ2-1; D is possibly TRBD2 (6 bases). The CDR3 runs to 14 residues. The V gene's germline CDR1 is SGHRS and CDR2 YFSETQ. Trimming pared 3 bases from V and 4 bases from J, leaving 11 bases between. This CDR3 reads CASSSGELYNEQFF. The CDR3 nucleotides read TGCGCCAGCAGCTCGGGGGAACTTTACAATGAGCAGTTCTTC.

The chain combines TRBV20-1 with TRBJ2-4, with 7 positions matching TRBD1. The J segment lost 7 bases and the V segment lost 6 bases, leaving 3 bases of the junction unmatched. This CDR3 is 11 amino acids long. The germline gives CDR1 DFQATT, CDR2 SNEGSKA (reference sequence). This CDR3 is CSALQGNIQYF. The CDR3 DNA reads TGCAGTGCCCTACAGGGGAACATTCAGTACTTC.

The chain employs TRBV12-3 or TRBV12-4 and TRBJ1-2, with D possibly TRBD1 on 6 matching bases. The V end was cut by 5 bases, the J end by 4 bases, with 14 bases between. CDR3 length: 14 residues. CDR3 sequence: CASSLGQTSYGYTF. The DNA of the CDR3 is TGTGCCAGCAGTCTCGGACAGACCAGCTATGGCTACACCTTC.

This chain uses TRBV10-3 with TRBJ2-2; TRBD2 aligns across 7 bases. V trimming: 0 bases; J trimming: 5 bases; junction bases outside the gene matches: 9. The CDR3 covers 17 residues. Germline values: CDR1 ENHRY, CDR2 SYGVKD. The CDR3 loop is CAISESSGALETGELFF. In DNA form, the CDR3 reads TGTGCCATCAGTGAGTCAAGCGGGGCGCTGGAGACCGGGGAGCTGTTTTTT.

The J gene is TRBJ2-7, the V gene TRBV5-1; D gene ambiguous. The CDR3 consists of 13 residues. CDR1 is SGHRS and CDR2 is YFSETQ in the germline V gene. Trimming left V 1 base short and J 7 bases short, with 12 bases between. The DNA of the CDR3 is TGCGCCAGCAGCTTGAGCCCGGTCGAAGAGCAGTACTTC. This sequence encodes CASSLSPVEEQYF.

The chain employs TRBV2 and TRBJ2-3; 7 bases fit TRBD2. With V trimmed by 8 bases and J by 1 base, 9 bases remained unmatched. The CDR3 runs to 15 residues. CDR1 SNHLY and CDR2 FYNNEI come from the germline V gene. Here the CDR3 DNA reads TGTGCCAGCGGGAGGGGCCCAGAGGGCACAGATACGCAGTATTTT. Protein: CASGRGPEGTDTQYF.

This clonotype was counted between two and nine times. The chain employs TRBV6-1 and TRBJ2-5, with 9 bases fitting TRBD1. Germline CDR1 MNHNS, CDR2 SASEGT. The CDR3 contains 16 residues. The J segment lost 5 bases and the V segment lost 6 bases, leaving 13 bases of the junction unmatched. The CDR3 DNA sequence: TGTGCCAGCAGCCACGGGACAGGGTTTCAGGTGGAGACCCAGTACTTC. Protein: CASSHGTGFQVETQYF.

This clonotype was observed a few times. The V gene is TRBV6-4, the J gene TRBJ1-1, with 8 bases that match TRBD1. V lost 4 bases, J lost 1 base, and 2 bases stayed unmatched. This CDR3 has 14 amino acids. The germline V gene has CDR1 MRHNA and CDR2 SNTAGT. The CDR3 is CASSVGQGNTEAFF. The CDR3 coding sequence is TGTGCCAGCAGTGTCGGACAGGGGAACACTGAAGCTTTCTTT.

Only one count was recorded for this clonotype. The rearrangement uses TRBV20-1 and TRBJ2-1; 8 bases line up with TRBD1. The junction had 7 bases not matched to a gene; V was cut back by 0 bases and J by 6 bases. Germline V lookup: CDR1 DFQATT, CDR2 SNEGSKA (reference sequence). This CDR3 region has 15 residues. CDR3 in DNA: TGCAGTGCTAGAGATAGCGACAGGGGTCTCAATGAGCAGTTCTTC. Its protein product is CSARDSDRGLNEQFF.

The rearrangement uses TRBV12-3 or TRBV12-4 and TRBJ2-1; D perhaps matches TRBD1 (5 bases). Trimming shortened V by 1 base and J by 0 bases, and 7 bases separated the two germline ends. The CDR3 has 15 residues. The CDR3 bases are TGTGCCAGCAGTTTAGGGGGCGGCTCCTACAATGAGCAGTTCTTC. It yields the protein CASSLGGGSYNEQFF.